The next 25 T cell receptor beta chains were all read from a single sample in a study of blood T cell repertoires in COVID-19. Sequencing was performed with immunoSEQ multiplex PCR; in TCRdb, only in-frame clones are kept and a portion is missing. The repertoire includes approximately 180,000 clones, approximately 80% of them detected once, and less than 5.5% sits in the top ten. What was sequenced was PBMCs or T cells enriched from blood (not recorded which). The receptors come from a woman aged 60 to 75 with acute COVID-19.

The chain combines TRBV7-8 with TRBJ1-5, with D possibly TRBD1 on 5 matching bases. CDR3 length: 15 amino acids. Germline CDR1 SGHVS, CDR2 FQNEAQ. The germline V and J ends were trimmed by 1 base and 3 bases, with 10 bases remaining between them. DNA of the CDR3: TGTGCCAGCAGCTTAGAAGCAGGGATCAATCAGCCCCAGCATTTT. Translated, it gives CASSLEAGINQPQHF.

This chain uses TRBV11-3 with TRBJ2-1; TRBD1 aligns across 7 bases. Germline CDR1 reads SGHNT; CDR2 reads YENEEA. The trim removed 5 bases at V and 7 bases at J, leaving 5 bases unmatched. This CDR3 comprises 13 residues. DNA for the CDR3: TGTGCCAGCAGCCCAGGGGGTCCTAATGAGCAGTTCTTC. This gives the protein CASSPGGPNEQFF. Full variable domain (remainder filled in from reference TRBV11-3 and TRBJ2-1): EAGVVQSPRYKIIEKKQPVAFWCNPISGHNTLYWYLQNLGQGPELLIRYENEEAVDDSQLPKDRFSAERLKGVDSTLKIQPAELGDSAVYLCASSPGGPNEQFFGPGTRLTVL.

The rearrangement joins TRBV3-1 (or the pseudogene TRBV3-2) to TRBJ2-3; 7 nucleotides align to TRBD2. The J segment lost 5 bases and the V segment lost 1 base, leaving 9 bases of the junction unmatched. Germline CDR1 is LGHDT and CDR2 is YNNKEL (reference sequence). CDR3 size: 16 residues. CDR3 loop: CASSQVLAAVGDTQYF. CDR3 DNA sequence: TGTGCCAGCAGCCAAGTCCTAGCGGCGGTGGGAGATACGCAGTATTTT.

The chain recombines TRBV28 with TRBJ2-6; TRBD1 agrees at 10 bases. Trimming took 2 bases from V and 4 from J; bases not matched to a gene: 5. Germline V lookup: CDR1 MDHEN, CDR2 SYDVKM. There are 17 residues in the CDR3. The chain's CDR3 is CASSLGTGASGANVLTF. The CDR3, as DNA: TGTGCCAGCAGTTTAGGGACAGGGGCCAGCGGGGCCAACGTCCTGACTTTC.

The chain employs TRBV15 and TRBJ1-1; D unresolved. Germline assignment: CDR1 LNHNV and CDR2 YYDKDF (reference sequence). The CDR3 loop spans 15 amino acids. The V end was cut by 0 bases, the J end by 1 base, with 9 bases between. CDR3 sequence (DNA): TGTGCCACCAGCAGAGATGTACCCAGGAACACTGAAGCTTTCTTT. Translating gives CATSRDVPRNTEAFF.

The genes are TRBV25-1 and TRBJ2-5; tentative D call: TRBD2 (5 bases). The germline V gene encodes CDR1 MGHDK and CDR2 SYGVNS. Trimming took off 1 base at V and 5 bases at J, with 11 bases between the two ends. CDR3 length equals 14 residues. CDR3 DNA sequence: TGTGCCAGCAGTGAATCGTTAGCGCGGGAGACCCAGTACTTC. This gives the protein CASSESLARETQYF. The full variable domain, its missing parts supplied by reference TRBV25-1 and TRBJ2-5, is EADIYQTPRYLVIGTGKKITLECSQTMGHDKMYWYQQDPGMELHLIHYSYGVNSTEKGDLSSESTVSRIRTEHFPLTLESARPSHTSQYLCASSESLARETQYFGPGTRLLVL.

This clone was picked up one time. The chain is built from TRBV4-3 and TRBJ1-1, with TRBD1 as a possible D gene (5 bases). Trimming cost V 2 bases and J 3 bases, with 10 bases left between them. The V gene's germline CDR1 is LGHNA and CDR2 YSLEER. The CDR3 extends over 14 amino acids. The CDR3 sequence is CASSQTGEDTEAFF. CDR3 DNA sequence: TGCGCCAGCAGCCAAACGGGGGAGGACACTGAAGCTTTCTTT.

This clone turned up a few times. The rearrangement joins TRBV27 to TRBJ1-2, with TRBD1 as a possible D gene (5 bases). Germline V gene data show CDR1 as MNHEY and CDR2 as SMNVEV (reference sequence). This CDR3 is built from 13 residues. Deletions cut 7 bases from V and 7 bases from J, with 16 bases between. CDR3 protein: CASTRLAGGGYTF. CDR3 sequence (DNA): TGTGCCAGCACACGATTGGCCGGGGGTGGCTACACCTTC.

The chain carries TRBV7-9 and TRBJ2-5; D not resolved. CDR1 SEHNR and CDR2 FQNEAQ come from the germline V gene (reference sequence). CDR3 length equals 15 residues. V gave up 5 bases and J gave up 4 bases, with 17 bases separating them. This chain's CDR3 is CASSQSMRAIETQYF. The CDR3 coding sequence is TGTGCCAGCAGCCAGAGCATGAGAGCGATAGAGACCCAGTACTTC.

This chain uses TRBV25-1 with TRBJ1-1; 10 bases are a match to TRBD1. The CDR3 extends over 17 amino acids. Germline trimming cut 1 base from V and 6 bases from J; bases unmatched to any gene: 11. Germline V gene data show CDR1 as MGHDK and CDR2 as SYGVNS. Here the CDR3 DNA reads TGTGCCAGCAGTGAATCCCCCAGGACAGGGGGAAGGTCTGAAGCTTTCTTT. It codes for CASSESPRTGGRSEAFF.

This clone came up once. The chain's CDR3 is CAWSVPGTGDQPQHF. For the CDR3, the DNA is TGTGCCTGGAGTGTACCAGGGACAGGGGATCAGCCCCAGCATTTT. The chain recombines TRBV30 with TRBJ1-5, with 10 bases aligning to TRBD1. The CDR3 consists of 15 residues. Germline CDR1 reads GTSNPN; CDR2 reads SVGIG (reference sequence). V was clipped by 0 bases and J by 5 bases; unmatched bases: 4.

The rearrangement links TRBV6-5 to TRBJ2-1; 7 bases align to TRBD1. Germline values: CDR1 MNHEY, CDR2 SVGAGI. V shed 7 bases, J shed 6 bases, and the junction held 9 bases outside the gene matches. The CDR3 has 14 residues. CDR3 protein: CASTDRGRGNEQFF. For the CDR3, the DNA is TGTGCCAGCACCGATAGGGGGCGCGGCAATGAGCAGTTCTTC.

Here the CDR3 DNA reads TGCGCCAGCAGACCGGGGGGCGCAAACACCGGGGAGCTGTTTTTT. Protein product: CASRPGGANTGELFF. The rearrangement joins TRBV10-1 to TRBJ2-2; perhaps TRBD2 as D (7 bases). Trimming stripped 6 bases from V and 2 bases from J, with 13 bases between. This CDR3 is 15 amino acids long. Germline assignment: CDR1 WNHNN and CDR2 SYGVQD (reference sequence).

The chain employs TRBV9 and TRBJ2-1; TRBD1 matches at 7 bases. Germline V lookup: CDR1 SGDLS, CDR2 YYNGEE. The CDR3 extends over 16 amino acids. The V and J ends lost 0 bases and 6 bases, in that order; junction bases with no gene match: 9. The CDR3 nucleotides read TGTGCCAGCAGCGTAGGGACAGGAAGCGGCATCAATGAGCAGTTCTTC. It codes for CASSVGTGSGINEQFF.

This chain links TRBV4-3 with TRBJ1-1; D might be TRBD1 (6 bases). From germline, CDR1 is LGHNA and CDR2 YSLEER. The CDR3 spans 15 residues. Trimming took off 6 bases at V and 0 bases at J, with 14 bases between the two ends. This CDR3 reads CASSRQVEMNTEAFF. The DNA for the CDR3 is TGCGCCAGCAGTCGACAGGTCGAGATGAACACTGAAGCTTTCTTT.

The rearrangement joins TRBV29-1 to TRBJ2-7, with TRBD2 as a possible D gene (5 bases). The CDR3 runs 12 residues. From germline, CDR1 is SQVTM and CDR2 ANQGSEA. V lost 6 bases and J 0 bases, leaving 9 bases between the germline ends. The CDR3 is CSVRADSYEQYF. As DNA, the CDR3 is TGCAGCGTGAGGGCGGACTCCTACGAGCAGTACTTC.

The DNA of the CDR3 is TGTGCCAGCAGCCAAGACAGGGGGGACTCTCAGCCCCAGCATTTT. Amino acid sequence: CASSQDRGDSQPQHF. The chain is built from TRBV4-2 and TRBJ1-5; 7 positions agree with TRBD1. Germline V gives CDR1 LGHNA, CDR2 YNFKEQ. The CDR3 spans 15 residues. The V gene end was trimmed by 0 bases and the J gene end by 6 bases; junction bases not matched to a gene: 5.

The CDR3 spells CASSAGQGPWSNQPQHF. CDR3 coding DNA: TGTGCCAGCAGCGCCGGGCAGGGGCCGTGGAGCAATCAGCCCCAGCATTTT. The chain links TRBV7-2 to TRBJ1-5; D perhaps matches TRBD1 (6 bases). CDR1 is SGHTA, CDR2 FQGNSA, per germline. V lost 5 bases to trimming and J lost 1 base, with 18 bases between them. The CDR3 is 17 residues long.

This chain joins TRBV7-2 and TRBJ2-3; D unclear. Germline CDR1 SGHTA, CDR2 FQGNSA. Trimming stripped 3 bases from V and 6 bases from J, with 4 bases between. CDR3 length: 11 residues. The CDR3 DNA is TGTGCCAGCAGCTTGAGGGATACGCAGTATTTT. This encodes CASSLRDTQYF.

V gene TRBV19 combines with J gene TRBJ2-7; 7 bases map to TRBD1. CDR3 length equals 14 residues. The V and J ends lost 5 bases and 4 bases, in that order; junction bases with no gene match: 8. Germline V gene lookup returns CDR1 LNHDA and CDR2 SQIVND (reference sequence). For the CDR3, the DNA is TGTGCCAGTAGTTTTGCCGGGACAGCATACGAGCAGTACTTC. It encodes CASSFAGTAYEQYF.

The chain carries TRBV7-9 and TRBJ2-5; 7 bases align to TRBD1. With 5 bases clipped from V and 7 bases from J, the junction kept 16 bases outside the gene matches. CDR1 is SEHNR and CDR2 is FQNEAQ in the germline V gene (reference sequence). This CDR3 has 16 residues. The DNA for the CDR3 is TGTGCCAGCAGCGGAAGCTCGACAGGGCATCAGGGGACCCAGTACTTC. Its translation is CASSGSSTGHQGTQYF.

As regards this clone: Other DNA sequences in the same sample also yield this CDR3. The chain is built from TRBV9 and TRBJ2-3, with a tentative D call TRBD1 (6 bases). Per the germline V gene, CDR1 is SGDLS and CDR2 is YYNGEE. Trimming took 0 bases from V and 0 from J, leaving 8 bases between them. The CDR3 spans 15 residues. The CDR3 loop is CASSVGQGSTDTQYF. Here the CDR3 DNA reads TGTGCCAGCAGCGTAGGTCAGGGGAGCACAGATACGCAGTATTTT.

This rearrangement joins TRBV18 to TRBJ2-3, with 9 bases aligning to TRBD1. Germline V lookup: CDR1 KGHSH, CDR2 LQKENI. This CDR3 contains 15 residues. After removal of 0 bases from V and 4 bases from J, the junction contained 2 bases not matched to a gene. The CDR3 coding sequence is TGTGCCAGCTCACCACCCGGGACAGGGTCAGATACGCAGTATTTT. It is translated as CASSPPGTGSDTQYF. Combining the CDR3 with reference TRBV18 and TRBJ2-3 gives the whole variable domain NAGVMQNPRHLVRRRGQEARLRCSPMKGHSHVYWYRQLPEEGLKFMVYLQKENIIDESGMPKERFSAEFPKEGPSILRIQQVVRGDSAAYFCASSPPGTGSDTQYFGPGTRLTVL.

The genes are TRBV24-1 and TRBJ2-5; D is unclear. Germline values: CDR1 KGHDR, CDR2 SFDVKD. CDR3 length equals 11 residues. The V gene lost 4 bases and the J gene lost 5 bases, with 4 bases spanning the gap. In nucleotides, the CDR3 is TGTGCCACCAGTGAAGAGGAGACCCAGTACTTC. It translates to CATSEEETQYF.

The rearrangement joins TRBV28 to TRBJ1-3, with D perhaps matching TRBD1 (5 bases). Germline V gene sequence: CDR1 MDHEN, CDR2 SYDVKM. The length of the CDR3 is 16 residues. Trimming took 5 bases from V and 0 from J, leaving 14 bases between them. CDR3: CASSRGGVSSGNTIYF. CDR3 DNA sequence: TGTGCCAGCAGTCGTGGGGGGGTCAGCTCTGGAAACACCATATATTTT.